The table lists the clone carrying this T cell receptor (beta chain) with a few counts. Its specificity is not known. The sample comes from a study of early T cells in non-severe SARS-CoV-2 infection. On the study more broadly: Chains from this unsorted whole-blood bulk RNA could not be paired. Study conclusions and caveats: Missing private and CD4 specificities, VDJdb matching favored anti-spike CD8 responses.

V was pared by 5 bases and J by 7 bases, with 20 bases between. Germline V CDR1 and CDR2: SGHAT, FQNNGV. The CDR3 length is 15 residues. Unique molecular identifiers tagged individual cDNA molecules. Each CDR3 protein is one row after TCRdb ran MiXCR on the 5' RACE reads. Of some 62,000 distinct CDR3 sequences listed, almost 9.5% are singletons. V and J are TRBV11-2 and TRBJ1-2; perhaps TRBD1 as D (5 bases). The sequencing input was whole blood. This TCR was sampled from an adult who was a healthcare worker with PCR-confirmed SARS-CoV-2 infection or an uninfected control (not recorded which). The CDR3 loop is CASSPAPPGAGGYTF. In DNA form, the CDR3 reads TGTGCCAGCAGCCCCGCCCCACCCGGGGCCGGTGGCTACACCTTC.